A single sample gave rise to the 28 T cell receptor beta chains below, sequenced in a study of T cells in Graves' hyperthyroidism and ophthalmopathy. TCR beta CDR3 sequences were amplified from RNA transcripts. Researchers ran a first-round RT-PCR on the TCR CDR3 using the HTBI primer set. TCRdb independently ran MiXCR on the multiplex PCR reads; one entry per CDR3 protein. The profile shows 350,000 to 450,000 distinct CDR3 sequences, around an eighth of them singletons. Material for sequencing was blood. These receptors all come from a man aged 50 to 59 with Graves' ophthalmopathy.

This clonotype has only a few counts. The V call is TRBV19, the J call TRBJ2-4; tentative D call: TRBD2 (5 bases). The V end was cut by 5 bases, the J end by 0 bases, with 11 bases between. This CDR3 has 15 amino acids. Looked up from germline, CDR1 is LNHDA and CDR2 is SQIVND (reference sequence). The CDR3 coding sequence is TGTGCCAGTAGTGACAACGGGGTAGCCAAAAACATTCAGTACTTC. This gives the protein CASSDNGVAKNIQYF. Supplemented by reference TRBV19 and TRBJ2-4, the full variable domain reads DGGITQSPKYLFRKEGQNVTLSCEQNLNHDAMYWYRQDPGQGLRLIYYSQIVNDFQKGDIAEGYSVSREKKESFPLTVTSAQKNPTAFYLCASSDNGVAKNIQYFGAGTRLSVL.

This clonotype has only a few counts. The chain is built from TRBV4-1 and TRBJ1-5, with 7 bases matching TRBD1. The CDR3 consists of 15 residues. Losses at the gene ends were 1 base for V and 3 bases for J; bases not matched to a gene: 3. In germline, CDR1 is MGHRA, CDR2 YSYEKL. The CDR3 protein is CASSQADRVNQPQHF. CDR3 DNA sequence: TGCGCCAGCAGCCAAGCTGACAGGGTCAATCAGCCCCAGCATTTT.

V is TRBV19 and J is TRBJ1-4; D might be TRBD1 (5 bases). Germline V gives CDR1 LNHDA, CDR2 SQIVND (reference sequence). The ends were cut back, 8 bases at V and 10 bases at J, with 20 bases in the middle. This CDR3 has 14 amino acids. For the CDR3, the DNA is TGTGCCAGTGGACCGGACACGTTAATCGGAAAACTGTTTTTT. Translated, it gives CASGPDTLIGKLFF.

This clonotype was observed many times. This chain uses TRBV11-2 with TRBJ2-3; a weak D match, TRBD2 (6 bases). Trimming stripped 5 bases from V and 4 bases from J, with 19 bases between. Germline assignment: CDR1 SGHAT and CDR2 FQNNGV. The CDR3 has 16 amino acids. CDR3 amino acids: CASSAIRLDLADTQYF. CDR3 sequence (DNA): TGTGCCAGCAGCGCCATAAGACTAGACCTTGCAGATACGCAGTATTTT.

There are a few counts of this clonotype. V gene TRBV5-6 combines with J gene TRBJ2-5, with 8 bases aligning to TRBD1. This CDR3 has 15 amino acids. J gave up 1 base and V 4 bases, and 6 bases lay outside the gene matches. The V gene's germline CDR1 is SGHDT and CDR2 YYEEEE. CDR3 in amino acids: CASSANRGTQETQYF. For the CDR3, the DNA is TGTGCCAGCAGCGCCAACAGGGGGACCCAAGAGACCCAGTACTTC.

In this sample, this clonotype turned up many times. The rearrangement joins TRBV6-1 to TRBJ2-1; 8 nucleotides align to TRBD2. Germline values: CDR1 MNHNS, CDR2 SASEGT. This CDR3 has 16 amino acids. V lost 8 bases and J lost 2; bases outside the gene matches: 11. Written as DNA, the CDR3 is TGTGCCAGCCTAAAGATAAGCGGGAGCCCCTACAATGAGCAGTTCTTC. Translation: CASLKISGSPYNEQFF.

There are many counts of this clonotype. This CDR3 reads CASSILEKLFF. As DNA, the CDR3 is TGTGCCAGCAGTATCCTGGAAAAACTGTTTTTT. V gene TRBV28 combines with J gene TRBJ1-4; D is undetermined. Deletions cut 5 bases from V and 8 bases from J, with 6 bases between. Germline V gene lookup returns CDR1 MDHEN and CDR2 SYDVKM. This CDR3 is 11 amino acids long.

Points on this clonotype: A much larger clone lies a single base off, so this may be a read error. The CDR3 DNA sequence: TGTGCCAGCAGCTTAGTCCGGGACAGGACCCCCCAGCATTTT. It translates to CASSLVRDRTPQHF. The genes are TRBV11-3 and TRBJ1-5, with 8 bases matching TRBD1. CDR1 SGHNT and CDR2 YENEEA come from the germline V gene. The length of the CDR3 is 14 residues. The trim removed 1 base at V and 10 bases at J, leaving 6 bases unmatched.

This clonotype has a handful of counts. The rearrangement uses TRBV29-1 and TRBJ1-1, with D hard to call. CDR3 length: 11 amino acids. The V gene's germline CDR1 is SQVTM and CDR2 ANQGSEA. V was cut by 3 bases and J by 4 bases, with 6 bases left in between. The CDR3 DNA is TGCAGCGTTGACCGACCCACTGAAGCTTTCTTT. Residues: CSVDRPTEAFF.

V gene TRBV28 combines with J gene TRBJ2-1; 10 bases fit TRBD1. V gave up 2 bases and J gave up 9 bases; unmatched junction bases: 4. CDR3 length: 14 amino acids. Germline V lookup: CDR1 MDHEN, CDR2 SYDVKM. In DNA form, the CDR3 reads TGTGCCAGCAGTTTAGTGACAGGGGGCGGTGAGCAGTTCTTC. Amino acid sequence: CASSLVTGGGEQFF.

This clonotype has only a few counts. The chain employs TRBV18 and TRBJ2-3, with D perhaps TRBD1 (6 bases). Looked up from germline, CDR1 is KGHSH and CDR2 is LQKENI. Trimming removed 0 bases at V and 0 bases at J, with 10 bases between. CDR3 size: 16 residues. Here the CDR3 reads CASSPPQGRSTDTQYF. In nucleotides, the CDR3 is TGTGCCAGCTCACCACCACAGGGAAGAAGCACAGATACGCAGTATTTT.

In this sample, this clonotype turned up a few times. This rearrangement joins TRBV7-6 to TRBJ2-1, with D maybe TRBD2 (5 bases). Germline CDR1 and CDR2: SGHVS and FNYEAQ. The CDR3 has 14 residues. Trimming left V 2 bases short and J 8 bases short, with 13 bases between. In DNA, the CDR3 is TGTGCCAGCAGCTTAAATCCTTTTAGCGATGAGCAGTTCTTC. Residues: CASSLNPFSDEQFF.

This clonotype was found many times. The rearrangement uses TRBV7-8 and TRBJ2-3; unclear D gene. The V gene's germline CDR1 is SGHVS and CDR2 FQNEAQ. This CDR3 is built from 15 residues. Trimming cost V 5 bases and J 0 bases, with 12 bases left between them. The CDR3 spells CASSRSQVSTDTQYF. The DNA of the CDR3 is TGTGCCAGCAGCCGGAGCCAGGTTAGCACAGATACGCAGTATTTT.

In this sample, this clonotype turned up many times. This rearrangement joins TRBV20-1 to TRBJ1-5; the D is unclear. Deletions cut 7 bases from V and 1 base from J, with 11 bases between. Germline V gives CDR1 DFQATT, CDR2 SNEGSKA (reference sequence). The CDR3 totals 13 residues. The CDR3 region has the DNA TGCAGTGTAGTGCGAGGGAGCAATCAGCCCCAGCATTTT. Amino acids: CSVVRGSNQPQHF.

This clonotype was seen more than once but under ten times. Possible read error: a much larger clone is one base away. The J gene is TRBJ2-1, the V gene TRBV12-3 or TRBV12-4; TRBD2 agrees at 9 bases. The CDR3 spans 12 residues. The junction had 5 bases not matched to a gene; V was cut back by 8 bases and J by 9 bases. The chain's CDR3 is CASPSGNFEQFF. The CDR3 coding sequence is TGTGCCAGCCCTAGCGGGAATTTTGAGCAGTTCTTC.

This sequence joins TRBV11-3 and TRBJ2-5; possible D gene TRBD1, 6 bases. Germline CDR1 SGHNT, CDR2 YENEEA. The CDR3 is 15 amino acids. Trimming removed 5 bases at V and 1 base at J, with 14 bases between. The DNA of the CDR3 is TGTGCCAGCAGCCAAGGTCAACAGGGCCAAGAGACCCAGTACTTC. This gives the protein CASSQGQQGQETQYF.

The chain combines TRBV6-1 with TRBJ1-1; no reliable D call. The CDR3 has 14 amino acids. Per the germline V gene, CDR1 is MNHNS and CDR2 is SASEGT. Trimming took off 1 base at V and 1 base at J, with 7 bases between the two ends. The CDR3 nucleotides are TGTGCCAGCAGTGAAGGCCGGTCGAACACTGAAGCTTTCTTT. Its protein is CASSEGRSNTEAFF.

This clonotype was counted many times. The gene calls are TRBV27 and TRBJ2-1, with 12 bases matching TRBD2. This CDR3 region has 16 residues. J gave up 7 bases and V 5 bases, and 9 bases lay outside the gene matches. Germline loops: CDR1 MNHEY, CDR2 SMNVEV (reference sequence). The CDR3 DNA follows: TGTGCCAGCAGTCCAACGACTAGCGGGAGTCGGAATGAGCAGTTCTTC. Amino acids: CASSPTTSGSRNEQFF.

The chain is built from TRBV12-3 or TRBV12-4 and TRBJ1-2; D is perhaps TRBD1 (5 bases). This CDR3 spans 14 amino acids. The V gene lost 10 bases and the J gene lost 9 bases, with 24 bases spanning the gap. DNA of the CDR3: TGTGCCACCCCAGCCCTCGGGGGGGATGATAGCTACACCTTC. Encoded protein: CATPALGGDDSYTF.

At least ten counts were recorded for this clonotype. The chain employs TRBV30 and TRBJ2-3; 8 nucleotides agree with TRBD1. V dropped 2 bases and J dropped 2; count of bases not matched to a gene: 9. This CDR3 has 16 amino acids. Germline CDR1 GTSNPN, CDR2 SVGIG (reference sequence). The CDR3 spells CAWSPPDRVPTDTQYF. The DNA of the CDR3 is TGTGCCTGGAGTCCCCCGGACAGGGTCCCCACAGATACGCAGTATTTT.

The chain links TRBV7-9 to TRBJ2-2; TRBD2 agrees at 11 bases. The V segment lost 7 bases and the J segment 4 bases; nucleotides outside the gene matches: 8. This CDR3 contains 16 residues. Germline V lookup: CDR1 SEHNR, CDR2 FQNEAQ (reference sequence). The CDR3 bases are TGTGCCAGCAAACCGGGACTAGCGGCGAGCACCGGGGAGCTGTTTTTT. It specifies CASKPGLAASTGELFF. Using reference TRBV7-9 and TRBJ2-2 for the parts outside the CDR3, the full variable domain is DTGVSQNPRHKITKRGQNVTFRCDPISEHNRLYWYRQTLGQGPEFLTYFQNEAQLEKSRLLSDRFSAERPKGSFSTLEIQRTEQGDSAMYLCASKPGLAASTGELFFGEGSRLTVL.

This clonotype was found many times. The chain joins TRBV28 to TRBJ2-7, with 12 bases matching TRBD2. In germline, CDR1 is MDHEN, CDR2 SYDVKM. CDR3 length: 14 residues. V shed 7 bases and J 5 bases; nucleotides not matched to a gene: 6. This CDR3 is CASTASGRADEQYF. CDR3 nucleotides: TGTGCCAGCACCGCTAGCGGGAGGGCCGACGAGCAGTACTTC.

This clonotype came up many times. The chain uses TRBV3-1 and TRBJ1-2; TRBD1 matches at 7 bases. CDR1 LGHDT and CDR2 YNNKEL come from the germline V gene (reference sequence). The ends lost 0 bases at V and 4 bases at J; junction bases unmatched: 2. The CDR3 is 14 amino acids. The chain's CDR3 is CASSQDQGVYGYTF. CDR3 nucleotides: TGTGCCAGCAGCCAAGATCAGGGGGTCTATGGCTACACCTTC. Variable domain in full (rest from reference TRBV3-1 and TRBJ1-2): DTAVSQTPKYLVTQMGNDKSIKCEQNLGHDTMYWYKQDSKKFLKIMFSYNNKELIINETVPNRFSPKSPDKAHLNLHINSLELGDSAVYFCASSQDQGVYGYTFGSGTRLTVV.

This clonotype was seen a handful of times. The genes are TRBV10-1 and TRBJ2-1; 9 bases map to TRBD2. With 4 bases clipped from V and 0 bases from J, the junction kept 1 base outside the gene matches. This CDR3 is 15 amino acids long. From germline, CDR1 is WNHNN and CDR2 SYGVQD (reference sequence). CDR3: CASSGTSDSYNEQFF. The CDR3 bases are TGCGCCAGCAGTGGGACTAGCGACTCCTACAATGAGCAGTTCTTC.

This rearrangement joins TRBV27 to TRBJ2-7; D perhaps matches TRBD1 (6 bases). V lost 7 bases to trimming and J lost 3 bases, with 16 bases between them. CDR3 length: 14 residues. Germline loops: CDR1 MNHEY, CDR2 SMNVEV (reference sequence). CDR3 DNA sequence: TGTGCCAGCAACCCTAGACAGGCCGGCTACGAGCAGTACTTC. The encoded protein is CASNPRQAGYEQYF.

The CDR3 nucleotides read TGCGCCAGCAGCCCTATCGACAGCCCTAACTATGGCTACACCTTC. Translation: CASSPIDSPNYGYTF. This chain connects TRBV5-1 to TRBJ1-2; TRBD1 is a possible D gene (5 bases). CDR1 is SGHRS and CDR2 is YFSETQ in the germline V gene. The V end lost 4 bases, the J end lost 0 bases, and 13 bases lay between the germline ends. The CDR3 runs to 15 residues. Supplemented by reference TRBV5-1 and TRBJ1-2, the full variable domain reads KAGVTQTPRYLIKTRGQQVTLSCSPISGHRSVSWYQQTPGQGLQFLFEYFSETQRNKGNFPGRFSGRQFSNSRSEMNVSTLELGDSALYLCASSPIDSPNYGYTFGSGTRLTVV.

This clonotype was found a few times. Here the CDR3 omits its conserved ending phenylalanine or tryptophan, so a read error is the likely source. V gene TRBV6-2 or TRBV6-3 combines with J gene TRBJ2-7; D remains unclear. The V end lost 4 bases, the J end lost 6 bases, and 13 bases lay between the germline ends. This CDR3 comprises 13 residues. Germline V gives CDR1 MNHEY, CDR2 SVGEGT. CDR3 in DNA: TGTGCCAGCAGTTCGTTAGGTCTCGGCGAGCAGTACCTC. It specifies CASSSLGLGEQYL.

This clonotype was counted ten times or more. This chain connects TRBV12-3 or TRBV12-4 to TRBJ2-7, with D perhaps being TRBD1 or TRBD2 (5 bases each). V lost 8 bases and J lost 2, with 10 bases in between. The CDR3 consists of 12 residues. The CDR3 here is CASRDEAYEQYF. The CDR3 DNA reads TGTGCCAGCCGGGACGAAGCCTACGAGCAGTACTTC.